This T cell receptor beta chain was observed in a study of CD8 T cells in ankylosing spondylitis. Study-wide results and caveats: Seemingly distinctive of ankylosing spondylitis blood was a TCR beta motif formed by eight highly homologous variants.

With regard to this clonotype: No antigen is known for it.

V was clipped by 4 bases and J by 2 bases, with 13 bases between them. The CDR3 is 14 residues long. Germline lookup yields CDR1 SGHDT and CDR2 YYEEEE. The authors made TCR beta libraries by quantitative 5'-RACE with molecular barcodes. MiXCR was run by TCRdb on the 5' RACE reads, yielding one entry per CDR3 protein. The data contain about 90,000 distinct CDR3 sequences, about 8.1% of them singletons. J is TRBJ2-7 and V is TRBV5-6, with D possibly being TRBD1 (6 bases). The clonotype was recovered from a male donor with ankylosing spondylitis. Input material: blood, either unsorted or a sorted T cell fraction (not recorded which). The CDR3: CASSPTDRTYEQYV. CDR3 sequence (DNA): TGTGCCAGCAGCCCGACGGACAGAACCTACGAGCAGTACGTC.